The T cell receptor beta chain under discussion was sequenced for a study of blood T cell repertoires in COVID-19. Across the study: There were acute and convalescent COVID-19 samples, and they came from the United States, Italy and Spain. Sources were T cells, B-cell-depleted T cells, or PBMCs; the material itself was cDNA or gDNA.

Germline V gene data show CDR1 as LNHNV and CDR2 as YYDKDF (reference sequence). Trimming took off 0 bases at V and 5 bases at J, with 8 bases between the two ends. The CDR3 contains 15 residues. Methods used by the authors: Amplifying reference gene primers gave estimates of nucleated cell counts. Sequencing was performed with immunoSEQ multiplex PCR; in TCRdb, only in-frame clones are kept and a portion is missing. For V, J and clone size, that table is used; D and trimming come from the DNA. The profile covers 150,000 to 200,000 clones, with around 83% appearing a single time and around 6.5% taken by the ten largest.

The sample was peripheral blood. The J gene is TRBJ1-6, the V gene TRBV15; D possibly corresponds to TRBD1 (5 bases). This TCR was recovered from a woman older than 75 in a cohort sampled during active or convalescent COVID-19. The CDR3 loop reads CATSRDSGNNSPLHF. The CDR3 bases are TGTGCCACCAGCAGAGATTCAGGGAATAATTCACCCCTCCACTTT.